Listed here are 13 T cell receptor beta chains from one sample, sequenced in a study of blood T cell repertoires in COVID-19. The table came from immunoSEQ multiplex PCR; TCRdb's copy has only in-frame clones and leaves some out. There are about 190,000 clones in the sample; roughly nine tenths occur only once, and approximately 1.1% lies in the top ten. Sequences were obtained from peripheral blood. Receptor source: a man aged 30 to 45 with acute or convalescent COVID-19.

In its sample, this clone was seen once. The V call is TRBV4-2, the J call TRBJ2-3; 8 bases fit TRBD2. There are 15 residues in the CDR3. Unmatched junction bases numbered 1, after V lost 1 base and J lost 1 base. The germline V gene has CDR1 LGHNA and CDR2 YNFKEQ. Written as DNA, the CDR3 is TGTGCCAGCAGCCAAGTTAGCGGGGGCACAGATACGCAGTATTTT. It is translated as CASSQVSGGTDTQYF.

The chain employs TRBV9 and TRBJ2-7, with TRBD1 identical over 10 bases. CDR1 is SGDLS, CDR2 YYNGEE, per germline. This CDR3 spans 15 amino acids. With V trimmed by 3 bases and J by 2 bases, 5 bases remained unmatched. CDR3 sequence reads: CASSARDRGTYEQYF. In DNA, the CDR3 is TGTGCCAGCAGCGCCCGGGACAGGGGTACCTACGAGCAGTACTTC.

The chain is built from TRBV19 and TRBJ2-7; the D is unclear. V was trimmed by 6 bases and J by 3 bases, leaving 12 bases between them. Germline CDR1 is LNHDA and CDR2 is SQIVND (reference sequence). This CDR3 is built from 13 residues. CDR3 DNA sequence: TGTGCCAGTAGCCTCGGCGGTAGCTACGAGCAGTACTTC. Amino acid sequence: CASSLGGSYEQYF.

The chain couples TRBV5-1 to TRBJ2-3, with D perhaps TRBD1 (6 bases). The CDR3 spans 16 residues. V lost 0 bases and J lost 3, with 14 bases in between. Germline V gene lookup returns CDR1 SGHRS and CDR2 YFSETQ. This CDR3 reads CASSLVGRGMTDTQYF. The CDR3 region has the DNA TGCGCCAGCAGCTTGGTGGGCAGGGGAATGACAGATACGCAGTATTTT. Full variable domain (remainder filled in from reference TRBV5-1 and TRBJ2-3): KAGVTQTPRYLIKTRGQQVTLSCSPISGHRSVSWYQQTPGQGLQFLFEYFSETQRNKGNFPGRFSGRQFSNSRSEMNVSTLELGDSALYLCASSLVGRGMTDTQYFGPGTRLTVL.

As for this clone: A junction boundary mismatches the germline segment, possibly from a read error. J is TRBJ2-2 and V is TRBV7-7; TRBD2 might be the D (7 bases). Germline-derived CDR1 and CDR2 are SSHAT and FNYEAQ (reference sequence). This CDR3 is 16 amino acids long. The CDR3 protein is CASSSRGGGNTGELFF. The CDR3 nucleotides are TGTGCTAGCAGCTCCAGGGGCGGGGGCAACACCGGGGAGCTGTTTTTT.

This chain uses TRBV12-3 or TRBV12-4 with TRBJ2-1; 7 nucleotides align to TRBD1. V lost 8 bases, J lost 10 bases, and 11 bases stayed unmatched. The CDR3 loop spans 13 amino acids. CDR3: CASLPKGAVEQFF. In DNA form, the CDR3 reads TGTGCCAGCCTCCCGAAGGGGGCAGTGGAGCAGTTCTTC.

This clone turned up a few times. This chain connects TRBV6-6 to TRBJ1-5, with 7 bases fitting TRBD1. This CDR3 spans 15 amino acids. With 6 bases clipped from V and 0 bases from J, the junction kept 5 bases outside the gene matches. Germline CDR1 is MNHNY and CDR2 is SVGAGI (reference sequence). As DNA, the CDR3 is TGTGCCAGCAGCCTGGGACAGAATAGCAATCAGCCCCAGCATTTT. It translates to CASSLGQNSNQPQHF.

The V gene is TRBV2, the J gene TRBJ2-6; perhaps TRBD2 as D (6 bases). The CDR3 runs 17 residues. Trimming removed 3 bases from V and 0 bases from J, with 12 bases in between. CDR1 SNHLY and CDR2 FYNNEI come from the germline V gene. The CDR3 sequence is CASSDRGRSSGANVLTF. DNA for the CDR3: TGTGCCAGCAGTGATAGAGGGAGGAGCTCTGGGGCCAACGTCCTGACTTTC.

The J gene is TRBJ2-3, the V gene TRBV28, with 9 bases matching TRBD1. Germline CDR1 is MDHEN and CDR2 is SYDVKM. Losses at the gene ends were 4 bases for V and 4 bases for J; bases not matched to a gene: 12. The CDR3 has 17 residues. CDR3 amino acids: CASSSPGTGWAADTQYF. In DNA form, the CDR3 reads TGTGCCAGCAGTTCCCCCGGGACAGGGTGGGCTGCAGATACGCAGTATTTT.

The CDR3 is CASSQGAGMGTEAFF. In DNA form, the CDR3 reads TGTGCCAGCAGCCAAGGTGCGGGGATGGGCACTGAAGCTTTCTTT. The chain combines TRBV3-1 (or the pseudogene TRBV3-2) with TRBJ1-1; D is unclear. The CDR3 spans 15 residues. Trimming took 1 base from V and 4 from J, leaving 13 bases between them. Germline assignment: CDR1 LGHDT and CDR2 YNNKEL (reference sequence).

This sequence joins TRBV30 and TRBJ2-3; 8 bases are shared with TRBD1. The V segment lost 3 bases and the J segment 7 bases; nucleotides outside the gene matches: 15. Germline assignment: CDR1 GTSNPN and CDR2 SVGIG (reference sequence). This CDR3 region has 16 residues. The CDR3 here is CAWRGLQGARRYTQYF. DNA of the CDR3: TGTGCCTGGAGGGGCCTCCAGGGGGCGAGGAGATATACGCAGTATTTT.

This sequence joins TRBV6-1 and TRBJ2-7; D might be TRBD2 (5 bases). The CDR3 has 16 amino acids. With 0 bases removed from V and 4 bases from J, the gap between germline ends came to 16 bases. Germline CDR1 MNHNS, CDR2 SASEGT. CDR3 DNA: TGTGCCAGCAGTGAAGCGTACGGGCCCAGCGGATACGAGCAGTACTTC. Its protein is CASSEAYGPSGYEQYF.

The chain has TRBV18 and TRBJ2-1; 10 nucleotides align to TRBD2. V was pared by 2 bases and J by 5 bases, with 3 bases of the junction left unmatched. CDR1 is KGHSH, CDR2 LQKENI, per germline. CDR3 size: 15 residues. This CDR3 is CASSPTGLAHNEQFF. CDR3 bases: TGTGCCAGCTCACCAACGGGACTAGCGCACAATGAGCAGTTCTTC.